Presented here are 26 T cell receptor beta chains from one specimen sequenced in a study of blood T cell repertoires in COVID-19. TCRdb's table, derived via immunoSEQ multiplex PCR, lists solely in-frame clones and lacks some. The sample has over 25,000 clones; 85% to 90% are singletons. The specimen sequenced was peripheral blood. These receptors all come from a woman aged 60 to 75 with active COVID-19.

The J gene is TRBJ2-4, the V gene TRBV9; D is undetermined. Per the germline V gene, CDR1 is SGDLS and CDR2 is YYNGEE. This CDR3 region has 14 residues. Trimming took 0 bases from V and 10 from J, leaving 14 bases between them. Here the CDR3 DNA reads TGTGCCAGCAGCGTAGAACCGGGTTTCGGGATTCAGTACTTC. It is translated as CASSVEPGFGIQYF. The full variable domain, its missing parts supplied by reference TRBV9 and TRBJ2-4, is DSGVTQTPKHLITATGQRVTLRCSPRSGDLSVYWYQQSLDQGLQFLIQYYNGEERAKGNILERFSAQQFPDLHSELNLSSLELGDSALYFCASSVEPGFGIQYFGAGTRLSVL.

The chain is built from TRBV7-2 and TRBJ2-7, with 10 bases identical to TRBD2. This CDR3 spans 16 amino acids. Trimming at V came to 1 base and at J to 2 bases, leaving 5 bases not matched to a gene. Germline lookup yields CDR1 SGHTA and CDR2 FQGNSA. As DNA, the CDR3 is TGTGCCAGCAGCTTAGAATCCAGCGGGAGGGCCTACGAGCAGTACTTC. This translates into CASSLESSGRAYEQYF.

The V call is TRBV2, the J call TRBJ2-1; D not certain. Trimming shortened V by 1 base and J by 8 bases, and 12 bases separated the two germline ends. Germline loops: CDR1 SNHLY, CDR2 FYNNEI. The CDR3 length is 14 residues. CDR3 residues: CASSEVAEVDEQFF. The CDR3 nucleotides read TGTGCCAGCAGTGAAGTTGCAGAGGTTGATGAGCAGTTCTTC.

CDR3 amino acids: CASRSTTGGNYGYTF. The CDR3 nucleotides read TGTGCCAGCAGATCTACGACAGGAGGCAACTATGGCTACACCTTC. This chain connects TRBV7-2 to TRBJ1-2; D is possibly TRBD1 (6 bases). Germline CDR1 and CDR2: SGHTA and FQGNSA. V was clipped by 6 bases and J by 2 bases, with 16 bases between them. The CDR3 loop spans 15 amino acids.

The rearrangement joins TRBV3-1 (or the pseudogene TRBV3-2) to TRBJ1-2; perhaps TRBD1 as D (6 bases). CDR3 length: 14 residues. Trimming took 1 base from V and 3 from J, leaving 9 bases between them. Germline-derived CDR1 and CDR2 are LGHDT and YNNKEL (reference sequence). The CDR3: CASSQADSYYGYTF. The DNA for the CDR3 is TGTGCCAGCAGCCAAGCGGACAGTTACTATGGCTACACCTTC.

The CDR3: CASSFGEGTGELFF. For the CDR3, the DNA is TGTGCCAGCAGTTTTGGGGAGGGCACCGGGGAGCTGTTTTTT. V gene TRBV27 combines with J gene TRBJ2-2, with 7 bases aligning to TRBD2. CDR1 MNHEY and CDR2 SMNVEV come from the germline V gene (reference sequence). The V and J ends lost 3 bases and 4 bases, in that order; junction bases with no gene match: 2. There are 14 residues in the CDR3.

The CDR3 reads CASSLGQIYGYTF. CDR3 bases: TGTGCCAGCAGCCTGGGACAGATCTATGGCTACACCTTC. The rearrangement joins TRBV6-5 to TRBJ1-2; 7 bases agree with TRBD1. Trimming at V came to 6 bases and at J to 4 bases, leaving 5 bases not matched to a gene. Germline CDR1 reads MNHEY; CDR2 reads SVGAGI. There are 13 residues in the CDR3.

The chain combines TRBV5-1 with TRBJ1-1; D remains ambiguous. V dropped 3 bases and J dropped 5 bases, with 11 bases sitting between them. This CDR3 is 13 amino acids long. Germline V gene sequence: CDR1 SGHRS, CDR2 YFSETQ. The CDR3 sequence is CASSWEWGTEAFF. The CDR3 DNA reads TGCGCCAGCAGCTGGGAGTGGGGAACTGAAGCTTTCTTT.

In nucleotides, the CDR3 is TGTGCCAGCAGCCCCAGCGGGAGCTCCTACAATGAGCAGTTCTTC. Protein product: CASSPSGSSYNEQFF. V usage is TRBV7-9 and J usage is TRBJ2-1, with TRBD2 matching over 8 bases. J lost 0 bases, V lost 5 bases, and 3 bases had no gene match. CDR3 length: 15 residues. Germline V lookup: CDR1 SEHNR, CDR2 FQNEAQ (reference sequence).

J is TRBJ2-4 and V is TRBV7-9; 8 bases fit TRBD2. The CDR3 length is 14 residues. V dropped 1 base and J dropped 9; count of bases not matched to a gene: 5. Germline assignment: CDR1 SEHNR and CDR2 FQNEAQ (reference sequence). This CDR3 is CASSLVGTSGIQYF. CDR3 coding DNA: TGTGCCAGCAGCTTAGTCGGGACTAGTGGCATTCAGTACTTC.

This sequence joins TRBV20-1 and TRBJ1-1, with unresolved D. In germline, CDR1 is DFQATT, CDR2 SNEGSKA (reference sequence). Trimming left V 6 bases short and J 3 bases short, with 5 bases between. This CDR3 comprises 10 residues. The DNA for the CDR3 is TGCAGTGCGAGCGACACTGAAGCTTTCTTT. Its translation is CSASDTEAFF.

J is TRBJ2-1 and V is TRBV11-3; 9 bases fit TRBD1. CDR3 length: 14 amino acids. Germline-derived CDR1 and CDR2 are SGHNT and YENEEA. The V and J ends lost 3 bases and 9 bases, in that order; junction bases with no gene match: 6. The CDR3 DNA is TGTGCCAGCAGCTTCGGGACAGGGTTCGGTGAGCAGTTCTTC. It encodes CASSFGTGFGEQFF.

V usage is TRBV2 and J usage is TRBJ1-1, with D possibly being TRBD1 (5 bases). Germline CDR1 reads SNHLY; CDR2 reads FYNNEI. This CDR3 has 13 residues. V lost 7 bases, J lost 3 bases, and 12 bases lay in between. The CDR3: CASTRVMDTEAFF. CDR3 bases: TGTGCCAGCACCAGGGTCATGGACACTGAAGCTTTCTTT.

This clone appeared a few times. This chain joins TRBV29-1 and TRBJ2-7; D may be TRBD1 (5 bases). The CDR3 has 13 amino acids. In germline, CDR1 is SQVTM, CDR2 ANQGSEA. V gave up 1 base and J gave up 2 bases, with 9 bases separating them. This CDR3 is CSVEAQGPYEQYF. CDR3 DNA sequence: TGCAGCGTTGAAGCTCAGGGCCCCTACGAGCAGTACTTC.

The chain couples TRBV30 to TRBJ2-1, with 10 positions matching TRBD1. The trim removed 8 bases at V and 2 bases at J, leaving 0 bases unmatched. The CDR3 spans 12 residues. Looked up from germline, CDR1 is GTSNPN and CDR2 is SVGIG (reference sequence). Here the CDR3 reads CAGTGAYNEQFF. CDR3 in DNA: TGTGCCGGGACAGGGGCCTACAATGAGCAGTTCTTC.

The V gene is TRBV4-3, the J gene TRBJ2-1, with 7 bases aligning to TRBD2. CDR1 and CDR2 (germline): LGHNA, YSLEER. This CDR3 region has 13 residues. V dropped 1 base and J dropped 10; count of bases not matched to a gene: 4. Here the CDR3 DNA reads TGCGCCAGCAGCCAAGGACTAGCTCTCGAGCAGTTCTTC. Its translation is CASSQGLALEQFF.

The chain joins TRBV11-2 to TRBJ1-1; tentative D call: TRBD1 (5 bases). Germline V lookup: CDR1 SGHAT, CDR2 FQNNGV. The CDR3 is 14 residues long. The V gene lost 0 bases and the J gene lost 5 bases, with 10 bases spanning the gap. CDR3 coding DNA: TGTGCCAGCAGCTTAGAACGGGGGGGGACTGAAGCTTTCTTT. Its translation is CASSLERGGTEAFF.

This clone has just a few counts. The chain employs TRBV19 and TRBJ2-2; TRBD2 matches at 11 bases. V dropped 5 bases and J dropped 7; count of bases not matched to a gene: 6. The germline V gene encodes CDR1 LNHDA and CDR2 SQIVND (reference sequence). The CDR3 spans 15 residues. CDR3 region: CASSSSGRPSGELFF. CDR3 nucleotides: TGTGCCAGTAGTTCTAGCGGGAGGCCCAGCGGGGAGCTGTTTTTT.

Here the CDR3 DNA reads TGCGCCAGCAGCCGAGGGTCCTCTGGGGCCAACGTCCTGACTTTC. It specifies CASSRGSSGANVLTF. V gene TRBV4-1 combines with J gene TRBJ2-6; TRBD2 is a possible D gene (5 bases). V was trimmed by 4 bases and J by 0 bases, leaving 7 bases between them. Germline assignment: CDR1 MGHRA and CDR2 YSYEKL. The CDR3 is 15 amino acids.

J is TRBJ2-1 and V is TRBV5-4; 11 bases are a match to TRBD2. The germline V gene encodes CDR1 SGHNT and CDR2 YYREEE (reference sequence). The CDR3 is made up of 17 amino acids. The J segment lost 0 bases and the V segment lost 7 bases, leaving 9 bases of the junction unmatched. The CDR3 DNA follows: TGTGCCAGCTTCCCGGGGACTAGCGGATTCTCCTACAATGAGCAGTTCTTC. Translating it yields CASFPGTSGFSYNEQFF. Full variable domain (missing parts from reference TRBV5-4 and TRBJ2-1): ETGVTQSPTHLIKTRGQQVTLRCSSQSGHNTVSWYQQALGQGPQFIFQYYREEENGRGNFPPRFSGLQFPNYSSELNVNALELDDSALYLCASFPGTSGFSYNEQFFGPGTRLTVL.

The rearrangement joins TRBV15 to TRBJ1-5; D possibly corresponds to TRBD1 (5 bases). CDR3 length: 15 amino acids. Per germline, CDR1 LNHNV and CDR2 YYDKDF (reference sequence). With 0 bases removed from V and 6 bases from J, the gap between germline ends came to 12 bases. The CDR3 DNA sequence: TGTGCCACCAGCAGAGATCATCTAAGGGGTCAGCCCCAGCATTTT. Encoded protein: CATSRDHLRGQPQHF.

This chain joins TRBV5-1 and TRBJ1-1, with 11 bases aligning to TRBD1. The germline V gene encodes CDR1 SGHRS and CDR2 YFSETQ. Trimming cost V 7 bases and J 4 bases; bases outside gene matches: 6. The CDR3 length is 14 residues. The CDR3 protein is CASADGTGGTEAFF. The CDR3 DNA reads TGCGCCAGCGCCGATGGGACAGGGGGCACTGAAGCTTTCTTT.

The chain carries TRBV3-1 (or the pseudogene TRBV3-2) and TRBJ2-5; TRBD2 agrees at 9 bases. CDR1 is LGHDT, CDR2 YNNKEL, per germline (reference sequence). There are 16 residues in the CDR3. J was trimmed by 5 bases and V by 3 bases; bases with no gene match: 10. CDR3 region: CASSQASASGTETQYF. The CDR3 region has the DNA TGTGCCAGCAGCCAGGCATCGGCTAGCGGGACGGAGACCCAGTACTTC.

V gene TRBV4-1 combines with J gene TRBJ1-3, with no clear D. The CDR3 contains 15 residues. Germline V gene lookup returns CDR1 MGHRA and CDR2 YSYEKL. Trimming stripped 0 bases from V and 3 bases from J, with 9 bases between. The CDR3 sequence: CASSQDTGRGNTIYF. The DNA of the CDR3 is TGCGCCAGCAGCCAAGATACTGGGCGTGGAAACACCATATATTTT.

This clone was detected only once. V is TRBV19 and J is TRBJ1-1, with 7 bases aligning to TRBD1. V shed 3 bases and J 4 bases; nucleotides not matched to a gene: 8. The CDR3 consists of 15 residues. Germline CDR1 is LNHDA and CDR2 is SQIVND (reference sequence). CDR3 DNA sequence: TGTGCCAGTAGTATGACACAGGGGATTAGCACTGAAGCTTTCTTT. Its protein is CASSMTQGISTEAFF. Using reference TRBV19 and TRBJ1-1 for the parts outside the CDR3, the full variable domain is DGGITQSPKYLFRKEGQNVTLSCEQNLNHDAMYWYRQDPGQGLRLIYYSQIVNDFQKGDIAEGYSVSREKKESFPLTVTSAQKNPTAFYLCASSMTQGISTEAFFGQGTRLTVV.

The CDR3 protein is CASRGQGIGNTIYF. The DNA of the CDR3 is TGCGCCAGCAGGGGACAGGGTATTGGAAACACCATATATTTT. The chain joins TRBV5-1 to TRBJ1-3, with 9 bases that match TRBD1. The CDR3 loop spans 14 amino acids. The junction had 3 bases not matched to a gene; V was cut back by 5 bases and J by 3 bases. The germline CDR1 and CDR2 sequences are SGHRS and YFSETQ.